The 21 T cell receptor beta chains below all came from one sample that was sequenced in a study of blood T cells in healthy people across ages. Using a J-beta primer mix together with a sample-barcoded 5' primer, a second PCR was run for roughly 7 to 12 cycles. TCRdb fed the 5' RACE reads into MiXCR, producing one record per CDR3 protein. Among 1.5 million to 2 million distinct CDR3 sequences listed, about two fifths were seen once. The sample was blood. The receptors come from a human donor in good health.

There are many counts of this clonotype. V gene TRBV9 combines with J gene TRBJ2-3, with D unclear. Per the germline V gene, CDR1 is SGDLS and CDR2 is YYNGEE. The CDR3 has 12 amino acids. The V end lost 0 bases, the J end lost 3 bases, and 2 bases lay between the germline ends. The CDR3: CASSVVTDTQYF. The CDR3 DNA sequence: TGTGCCAGCAGCGTAGTTACAGATACGCAGTATTTT.

This clonotype was found once. The genes are TRBV4-2 and TRBJ1-5, with D possibly being TRBD1 (6 bases). CDR1 LGHNA and CDR2 YNFKEQ come from the germline V gene. This CDR3 is 17 amino acids long. V was pared by 1 base and J by 4 bases, with 17 bases between. The CDR3 region is CASSQGGARGYNQPQHF. The CDR3 nucleotides read TGTGCCAGCAGCCAAGGAGGTGCCAGGGGCTATAATCAGCCCCAGCATTTT.

V and J are TRBV7-2 and TRBJ1-3; no definite D call. The CDR3 has 13 amino acids. Germline values: CDR1 SGHTA, CDR2 FQGNSA. Trimming cost V 5 bases and J 4 bases, with 9 bases left between them. The CDR3 loop reads CASSRRNGNTIYF. Here the CDR3 DNA reads TGTGCCAGCAGCAGGAGAAACGGAAACACCATATATTTT.

This rearrangement joins TRBV7-2 to TRBJ1-2; 7 nucleotides match TRBD1. CDR1 SGHTA and CDR2 FQGNSA come from the germline V gene. The CDR3 runs 17 residues. V lost 5 bases to trimming and J lost 2 bases; unmatched junction nucleotides: 14. The CDR3 sequence is CASSPTRVTGLNYGYTF. In DNA, the CDR3 is TGTGCCAGCAGCCCCACTCGTGTGACAGGGCTGAACTATGGCTACACCTTC.

This clonotype was picked up a small number of times. V gene TRBV7-3 combines with J gene TRBJ2-1; 9 bases map to TRBD1. Trimming at V came to 5 bases and at J to 8 bases, leaving 10 bases not matched to a gene. There are 15 residues in the CDR3. Germline CDR1 is SGHTA and CDR2 is FQGTGA. CDR3: CASSPSGQGIYEQFF. The DNA of the CDR3 is TGTGCCAGCAGCCCCTCCGGACAGGGGATCTATGAGCAGTTCTTC.

This chain links TRBV29-1 with TRBJ2-7; 13 bases agree with TRBD2. Trimming took 3 bases from V and 3 from J; bases not matched to a gene: 8. CDR3 length: 16 amino acids. CDR1 SQVTM and CDR2 ANQGSEA come from the germline V gene. The CDR3 region is CSVEWTSGGDYYEQYF. DNA of the CDR3: TGCAGCGTTGAGTGGACTAGCGGGGGAGACTACTACGAGCAGTACTTC.

This clonotype showed up many times. The chain recombines TRBV7-9 with TRBJ2-1; weak D call: TRBD2 (5 bases). Trimming pared 5 bases from V and 7 bases from J, leaving 12 bases between. Germline V gives CDR1 SEHNR, CDR2 FQNEAQ (reference sequence). The CDR3 contains 13 residues. This CDR3 reads CASSTLVWNEQFF. DNA for the CDR3: TGTGCCAGCAGCACACTAGTGTGGAATGAGCAGTTCTTC.

A note on this clonotype: This likely comes from a read error, as the CDR3 has no conserved phenylalanine or tryptophan at its end. The V and J genes are TRBV24-1 and TRBJ1-5; D might be TRBD1 (5 bases). The germline V and J ends were trimmed by 4 bases and 0 bases, with 15 bases remaining between them. The germline V gene has CDR1 KGHDR and CDR2 SFDVKD. This CDR3 spans 17 amino acids. The CDR3 spells CATSDRDGAYSNQPQHL. The CDR3 DNA reads as TGTGCCACCAGTGACCGGGACGGAGCTTATAGCAATCAGCCCCAGCATTTG.

This chain joins TRBV4-3 and TRBJ2-3, with 8 positions matching TRBD2. The CDR3 sequence is 22 residues long. The trim removed 0 bases at V and 0 bases at J, leaving 20 bases unmatched. The V gene's germline CDR1 is LGHNA and CDR2 YSLEER. CDR3: CASSQDFSTAGGPSLSTDTQYF. For the CDR3, the DNA is TGCGCCAGCAGCCAAGATTTTAGTACGGCGGGGGGCCCGTCTTTGAGCACAGATACGCAGTATTTT.

The rearrangement links TRBV5-1 to TRBJ2-3; D is ambiguous. V was pared by 0 bases and J by 6 bases, with 14 bases between. This CDR3 comprises 15 residues. Germline-derived CDR1 and CDR2 are SGHRS and YFSETQ. The CDR3 region has the DNA TGCGCCAGCAGCTTGGCCGCGGCTAGTTGGGATACGCAGTATTTT. This sequence encodes CASSLAAASWDTQYF.

On this clonotype itself: One end of the junction varies from germline; a read error may be responsible. The chain is built from TRBV7-6 and TRBJ1-6; D perhaps matches TRBD1 (5 bases). The CDR3 is made up of 15 amino acids. Germline V gene lookup returns CDR1 SGHVS and CDR2 FNYEAQ. In DNA form, the CDR3 reads TGTGCCAGCAGCTTAGCGGGCAGGGACGCCGGACCCCTTCACTTT. Translating it yields CASSLAGRDAGPLHF.

This clonotype was recorded a few times. The chain employs TRBV24-1 and TRBJ1-2, with TRBD1 identical over 8 bases. The CDR3 is made up of 15 amino acids. Trimming cost V 4 bases and J 6 bases; bases outside gene matches: 9. Germline CDR1 is KGHDR and CDR2 is SFDVKD. CDR3 sequence reads: CATSDPTGGVNGYTF. CDR3 nucleotide sequence: TGTGCCACCAGTGACCCTACAGGGGGGGTGAATGGCTACACCTTC.

The rearrangement links TRBV29-1 to TRBJ1-1, with D uncertain. The CDR3 length is 14 residues. Germline-derived CDR1 and CDR2 are SQVTM and ANQGSEA. V was cut by 0 bases and J by 7 bases, with 15 bases left in between. The CDR3 region has the DNA TGCAGCGTTGAAGATGCCCGAAAGTTCGTTGAAGCTTTCTTT. It yields the protein CSVEDARKFVEAFF.

The table lists this clonotype with a few counts. This chain connects TRBV9 to TRBJ2-4; TRBD2 is a possible D gene (6 bases). Germline V gives CDR1 SGDLS, CDR2 YYNGEE. Trimming removed 4 bases at V and 8 bases at J, with 19 bases between. This CDR3 comprises 15 residues. CDR3 nucleotide sequence: TGTGCCAGCAGCACAATTGGCGGGGTAGGAGACATTCAGTACTTC. Amino acids: CASSTIGGVGDIQYF.

The genes are TRBV21-1 and TRBJ1-6. TRBV21-1 is noted as a pseudogene. This CDR3 has 14 residues. The CDR3, as DNA: TGTGCCAGCATGCAGGGCCAGAATAATTCACCCCTCCACTTT. Translation: CASMQGQNNSPLHF.

The gene calls are TRBV6-1 and TRBJ1-1; D not certain. V lost 6 bases and J lost 4, with 18 bases in between. The germline V gene has CDR1 MNHNS and CDR2 SASEGT. The CDR3 extends over 15 amino acids. The CDR3 region is CASRPQRARSTEAFF. CDR3 DNA sequence: TGTGCCAGCAGACCTCAGAGGGCGCGGAGCACTGAAGCTTTCTTT.

The chain employs TRBV5-1 and TRBJ2-7; perhaps TRBD2 as D (6 bases). The CDR3 is 15 amino acids. Germline V gives CDR1 SGHRS, CDR2 YFSETQ. V gave up 0 bases and J gave up 2 bases, with 12 bases separating them. The CDR3 coding sequence is TGCGCCAGCAGCTTGGAAGCGGGCTCCGCCTACGAGCAGTACTTC. This codes for CASSLEAGSAYEQYF. Supplemented by reference TRBV5-1 and TRBJ2-7, the full variable domain reads KAGVTQTPRYLIKTRGQQVTLSCSPISGHRSVSWYQQTPGQGLQFLFEYFSETQRNKGNFPGRFSGRQFSNSRSEMNVSTLELGDSALYLCASSLEAGSAYEQYFGPGTRLTVT.

This clonotype has a handful of counts. CDR3 loop: CSARSGQVDEQYF. As DNA, the CDR3 is TGCAGTGCTAGGTCGGGACAGGTAGACGAGCAGTACTTC. The chain combines TRBV20-1 with TRBJ2-5; 8 nucleotides agree with TRBD1. The tail of the sequence fits TRBJ2-7 better, so the J call may be wrong. The length of the CDR3 is 13 residues. Germline assignment: CDR1 DFQATT and CDR2 SNEGSKA (reference sequence).

The chain has TRBV29-1 and TRBJ1-1, with D hard to call. CDR3 length equals 13 residues. V gave up 6 bases and J gave up 1 base, with 12 bases separating them. Germline V lookup: CDR1 SQVTM, CDR2 ANQGSEA. This CDR3 is CSVEFFANTEAFF. CDR3 DNA: TGCAGCGTGGAGTTTTTTGCGAACACTGAAGCTTTCTTT.

The genes are TRBV29-1 and TRBJ2-2, with D perhaps matching TRBD2 (5 bases). The V gene lost 4 bases and the J gene lost 6 bases, with 12 bases spanning the gap. From germline, CDR1 is SQVTM and CDR2 ANQGSEA. CDR3 length: 13 residues. The CDR3 DNA sequence: TGCAGCGTTGGATCCACGCGGGCCGGGGAGCTGTTTTTT. The encoded protein is CSVGSTRAGELFF.

The CDR3 is CSANPWAEAFF. The CDR3 coding sequence is TGCAGTGCAAATCCATGGGCTGAAGCTTTCTTT. The chain couples TRBV20-1 to TRBJ1-1; D is unclear. CDR1 DFQATT and CDR2 SNEGSKA come from the germline V gene (reference sequence). V shed 6 bases and J shed 6 bases, with 11 bases lying between them. This CDR3 comprises 11 residues.